Sequencing of this T cell receptor beta chain was carried out in a study of blood T cell repertoires in COVID-19. Generated by immunoSEQ multiplex PCR, the TCRdb table keeps only in-frame clones and is missing some. The sample holds 230,000 or so clones, 88% seen once. This clone has ten or more counts. After removal of 5 bases from V and 8 bases from J, the junction contained 8 bases not matched to a gene. The CDR3 contains 14 residues. Per the germline V gene, CDR1 is SEHNR and CDR2 is FQNEAQ (reference sequence). This rearrangement joins TRBV7-9 to TRBJ1-2; 10 bases agree with TRBD1. The sample taken for sequencing was PBMCs or T cells enriched from blood (not recorded which). The source of this sequence is a woman between 25 and 40 years old who had recovered from COVID-19. The DNA for the CDR3 is TGTGCCAGCAGCCCCGGGACAGGGGTTCTCGGCTACACCTTC. Protein sequence: CASSPGTGVLGYTF. The whole variable domain, remainder taken from reference TRBV7-9 and TRBJ1-2, is DTGVSQNPRHKITKRGQNVTFRCDPISEHNRLYWYRQTLGQGPEFLTYFQNEAQLEKSRLLSDRFSAERPKGSFSTLEIQRTEQGDSAMYLCASSPGTGVLGYTFGSGTRLTVV.